This T cell receptor (beta chain) was captured in a study of blood T cell repertoires in COVID-19. About the research overall: Collection of acute and convalescent COVID-19 samples took place in the United States, Italy and Spain. T cells, B-cell-depleted T cells, or PBMCs provided the cDNA or gDNA that served as material.

This clone was seen more than once but under ten times. Original handling: How many nucleated cells were present was estimated from reference gene primer amplification. TCRdb's table, derived via immunoSEQ multiplex PCR, lists solely in-frame clones and lacks some. D and trimming were read from the DNA, whereas the V and J calls and clone size are those reported in that table. The sample lists roughly 190,000 clones; roughly 87% were seen once. With 4 bases clipped from V and 8 bases from J, the junction kept 11 bases outside the gene matches. This CDR3 is 15 amino acids long. Germline CDR1 reads SGHTA; CDR2 reads FQGNSA.

V and J are TRBV7-2 and TRBJ2-5, with 9 bases that match TRBD2. The receptor's source is a woman aged 60 to 75 with COVID-19, enrolled during active disease. Sequencing was done on a sample of peripheral blood. DNA of the CDR3: TGTGCCAGCAGCTCCAAAAGCGGGGGGCCCATCACCCAGTACTTC. It codes for CASSSKSGGPITQYF. Supplemented by reference TRBV7-2 and TRBJ2-5, the full variable domain reads GAGVSQSPSNKVTEKGKDVELRCDPISGHTALYWYRQSLGQGLEFLIYFQGNSAPDKSGLPSDRFSAERTGGSVSTLTIQRTQQEDSAVYLCASSSKSGGPITQYFGPGTRLLVL.